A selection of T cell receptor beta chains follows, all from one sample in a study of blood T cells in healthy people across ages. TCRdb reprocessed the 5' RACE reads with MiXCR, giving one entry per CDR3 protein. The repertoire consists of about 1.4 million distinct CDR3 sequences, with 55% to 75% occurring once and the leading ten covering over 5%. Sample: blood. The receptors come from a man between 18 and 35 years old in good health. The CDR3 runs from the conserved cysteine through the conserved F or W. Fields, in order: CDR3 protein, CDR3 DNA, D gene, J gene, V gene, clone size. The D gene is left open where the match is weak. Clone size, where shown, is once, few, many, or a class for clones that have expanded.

CASSESAGRNYGYTF | TGTGCCAGCAGTGAATCCGCTGGACGGAACTATGGCTACACCTTC | NA | TRBJ1-2 | TRBV2 | NA
CASTSVGIKFYEQYF | TGTGCCAGCACATCCGTGGGTATTAAATTTTACGAGCAGTACTTC | NA | TRBJ2-7 | TRBV21-1 | few
CASSLRARGGSETQYF | TGTGCCAGCAGCTTACGGGCGCGGGGGGGCAGTGAGACCCAGTACTTC | TRBD2 | TRBJ2-5 | TRBV7-2 | NA
CATSDSGTGDQETQYF | TGTGCCACCAGTGATTCCGGGACAGGGGATCAAGAGACCCAGTACTTC | TRBD1 | TRBJ2-5 | TRBV24-1 | NA
CASSLDRPQGYGYTF | TGTGCCAGCTCCCTGGACAGGCCCCAAGGCTATGGCTACACCTTC | TRBD1 | TRBJ1-2 | TRBV18 | NA
CASSLETTAINEQYF | TGCGCCAGCAGCTTGGAAACTACAGCAATAAATGAGCAGTACTTC | NA | TRBJ2-7 | TRBV5-1 | NA
CATGLSPSTDTQYF | TGTGCCACCGGACTCTCACCTAGCACAGATACGCAGTATTTT | NA | TRBJ2-3 | TRBV10-3 | many
CASSLSSGTFAYEQYF | TGTGCCAGCAGCCTCTCCTCCGGGACTTTCGCCTACGAGCAGTACTTC | NA | TRBJ2-7 | TRBV11-2 | once
CASSLAWDRDTEAFF | TGTGCCAGCAGCTTAGCATGGGACAGAGACACTGAAGCTTTCTTT | TRBD1 | TRBJ1-1 | TRBV7-2 | few
CASSVGGENTEAFF | TGCGCCAGCAGCGTGGGAGGGGAGAACACTGAAGCTTTCTTT | NA | TRBJ1-1 | TRBV5-1 | NA
CASSESTLDYEQYF | TGTGCCAGCAGTGAAAGTACACTTGACTACGAGCAGTACTTC | NA | TRBJ2-7 | TRBV6-1 | NA
CAISPSEATQELFF | TGTGCCATCAGCCCGTCGGAGGCCACCCAAGAACTGTTTTTT | NA | TRBJ1-4 | TRBV10-3 | few
CASSQDLRGGPGQGTQYF | TGCGCCAGCAGCCAAGATTTACGAGGGGGACCAGGCCAAGGGACCCAGTACTTC | NA | TRBJ2-5 | TRBV4-3 | few
CASSQDLGGHTEAFF | TGCGCCAGCAGCCAAGATCTCGGGGGACACACTGAAGCTTTCTTT | NA | TRBJ1-1 | TRBV4-1 | few
CAETGGQGNEQYF | TGTGCCGAGACCGGGGGACAGGGAAACGAGCAGTACTTC | TRBD1 | TRBJ2-7 | TRBV7-9 | NA
CASSFMFLADVMAQYF | TGTGCCAGCAGTTTCATGTTCCTAGCGGACGTGATGGCGCAGTATTTT | TRBD2 | TRBJ2-3 | TRBV12-3/TRBV12-4 | NA
CASSVGTGGSPLHF | TGTGCCAGCAGTGTTGGGACAGGGGGTTCACCCCTCCACTTT | TRBD1 | TRBJ1-6 | TRBV2 | NA
CSALGLLPPYNEQYF | TGCAGTGCCCTGGGACTCCTGCCCCCCTACAATGAGCAGTACTTC | NA | TRBJ2-7 | TRBV20-1 | NA
CASSVSSRDKQFF | TGTGCCAGCAGCGTATCCTCACGCGATAAGCAGTTCTTC | NA | TRBJ2-1 | TRBV9 | once
CASSPEQISEAFF | TGTGCCAGCTCACCCGAGCAAATTTCTGAAGCTTTCTTT | NA | TRBJ1-1 | TRBV18 | NA
CASSPREDYEQFF | TGTGCCAGCAGCCCAAGGGAAGACTACGAGCAGTTCTTC | NA | TRBJ2-1 | TRBV5-6 | NA
CASSQGTDHEQFF | TGTGCCAGCTCCCAAGGGACAGACCATGAGCAGTTCTTC | TRBD1 | TRBJ2-1 | TRBV18 | NA
CASSLGASPKQETQYF | TGTGCCAGCAGTTTAGGAGCTAGCCCGAAACAAGAGACCCAGTACTTC | NA | TRBJ2-5 | TRBV12-3/TRBV12-4 | NA
CASSLTGKNEKLFF | TGCGCCAGCAGCCTAACAGGAAAAAATGAAAAACTGTTTTTT | NA | TRBJ1-4 | TRBV5-1 | NA
CTSSQTDTSSSYEQYF | TGCACCAGCAGCCAGACCGACACCTCAAGCTCCTACGAGCAGTACTTC | NA | TRBJ2-7 | TRBV4-1 | once
CASSVRGAGTDTQYF | TGTGCCAGCAGCGTAAGAGGGGCGGGCACAGATACGCAGTATTTT | NA | TRBJ2-3 | TRBV9 | few
CASRTQGLAKNIQYF | TGTGCCAGCAGGACCCAGGGACTAGCCAAAAACATTCAGTACTTC | NA | TRBJ2-4 | TRBV27 | NA
CASRWVGFSEGNTEAFF | TGTGCCAGCAGATGGGTCGGGTTTTCAGAGGGGAACACTGAAGCTTTCTTT | NA | TRBJ1-1 | TRBV27 | NA
CASYPWEGHTEAFF | TGTGCCAGCTACCCCTGGGAGGGTCACACTGAAGCTTTCTTT | NA | TRBJ1-1 | TRBV12-3/TRBV12-4 | NA
CASSQGASGTPFIEQYF | TGTGCCAGCAGCCAAGGGGCTAGCGGGACCCCATTTATTGAGCAGTACTTC | TRBD2 | TRBJ2-7 | TRBV4-2 | NA
CASRRAGGVYEQYF | TGTGCCAGCCGCCGAGCCGGGGGTGTCTACGAGCAGTACTTC | NA | TRBJ2-7 | TRBV6-2/TRBV6-3 | NA
CASSLLSVIGGAKNIQYF | TGTGCCAGCAGCTTGTTAAGTGTCATAGGGGGGGCCAAAAACATTCAGTACTTC | NA | TRBJ2-4 | TRBV5-4 | NA
CAISDPEIYEQYF | TGTGCCATCAGTGACCCGGAGATCTACGAGCAGTACTTC | NA | TRBJ2-7 | TRBV10-3 | NA
CSAQGGFSEKLFF | TGCAGCGCCCAGGGGGGTTTTAGCGAAAAACTGTTTTTT | TRBD1 | TRBJ1-4 | TRBV29-1 | few
CASSFYSGFTDTQYF | TGTGCCAGCAGTTTCTACTCCGGGTTCACAGATACGCAGTATTTT | NA | TRBJ2-3 | TRBV6-6 | NA
CASGFDRAQYF | TGTGCTAGTGGTTTCGACAGGGCCCAGTACTTC | TRBD1 | TRBJ2-7 | TRBV12-5 | few
CASDRTGQGGYTF | TGTGCCAGCGATAGGACAGGGCAGGGTGGCTACACCTTC | TRBD1 | TRBJ1-2 | TRBV2 | NA
CASSQGPRGTDTQYF | TGCGCCAGCAGCCAAGGTCCACGCGGCACAGATACGCAGTATTTT | NA | TRBJ2-3 | TRBV4-1 | few
CASSQPLGGGQETQYF | TGCGCCAGCAGCCAACCTCTTGGGGGCGGCCAAGAGACCCAGTACTTC | NA | TRBJ2-5 | TRBV4-1 | NA
CASSFSGKAYNEQFF | TGTGCCAGCAGCTTTAGCGGGAAGGCCTACAATGAGCAGTTCTTC | TRBD2 | TRBJ2-1 | TRBV7-9 | NA
CASSFPTGGNGNTGELFF | TGTGCCAGCAGCTTCCCGACAGGGGGAAATGGGAACACCGGGGAGCTGTTTTTT | TRBD1 | TRBJ2-2 | TRBV7-8 | NA
CASSITGGANEEQYF | TGTGCCAGCAGTATTACAGGGGGCGCAAACGAAGAGCAGTACTTC | TRBD1 | TRBJ2-7 | TRBV27 | NA
CASRAGANYGYTF | TGTGCCAGCAGGGCCGGGGCCAACTATGGCTACACCTTC | NA | TRBJ1-2 | TRBV6-1 | NA
CASSNNRKEQFF | TGTGCCAGCAGTAATAATCGAAAGGAGCAGTTCTTC | NA | TRBJ2-1 | TRBV6-2/TRBV6-3 | NA
CASSQEGLAGGPSNEQFF | TGTGCCAGCAGCCAAGAAGGGCTAGCGGGGGGCCCCTCCAATGAGCAGTTCTTC | TRBD2 | TRBJ2-1 | TRBV3-1 | few
CSGSTRGGYEQYF | TGCAGTGGATCGACCCGAGGGGGTTACGAGCAGTACTTC | NA | TRBJ2-7 | TRBV20-1 | few
CASSSLGGSTEAFF | TGCGCCAGCAGCTCACTTGGGGGAAGCACTGAAGCTTTCTTT | NA | TRBJ1-1 | TRBV4-1 | NA
CSVEPPGQEDNEQFF | TGCAGCGTTGAACCCCCGGGACAGGAGGACAATGAGCAGTTCTTC | TRBD1 | TRBJ2-1 | TRBV29-1 | few
CSVDARGGDGYTF | TGCAGCGTTGATGCCAGGGGAGGCGATGGCTACACCTTC | NA | TRBJ1-2 | TRBV29-1 | few
CASRAVGNNEQFF | TGTGCCAGCAGGGCGGTGGGCAACAATGAGCAGTTCTTC | NA | TRBJ2-1 | TRBV7-6 | NA
CASSQAPTSISTGELFF | TGTGCCAGCAGCCAGGCCCCTACTAGTATCAGCACCGGGGAGCTGTTTTTT | NA | TRBJ2-2 | TRBV3-1 | NA
CSAQATFTAYEQYF | TGCAGTGCCCAAGCGACTTTCACCGCCTACGAGCAGTACTTC | NA | TRBJ2-7 | TRBV20-1 | NA
CAISEIDYGYTF | TGTGCCATCAGTGAGATAGACTATGGCTACACCTTC | NA | TRBJ1-2 | TRBV10-3 | NA
CAISESTRPTANTGELFF | TGTGCCATCAGTGAGTCGACCCGGCCCACGGCGAACACCGGGGAGCTGTTTTTT | NA | TRBJ2-2 | TRBV10-3 | NA
CASSRYSAAPQHF | TGTGCCAGCAGCCGGTATTCGGCTGCTCCCCAGCATTTT | NA | TRBJ1-5 | TRBV11-2 | NA